The T cell receptor beta chain described here comes from a study of blood T cell repertoires in COVID-19. Assay: immunoSEQ multiplex PCR; the TCRdb copy retains only in-frame clones and omits some. Here the sample spans some 140,000 clones, 80% to 90% being singletons. The ends lost 0 bases at V and 6 bases at J; junction bases unmatched: 3. The CDR3 length is 15 residues. CDR1 MNHEY and CDR2 SVGAGI come from the germline V gene. This TCR came from a human donor in a cohort sampled during active COVID-19. The genes are TRBV6-5 and TRBJ2-1; 9 nucleotides line up with TRBD1. Sample: peripheral blood. CDR3 in amino acids: CASSYSPGQGNEQFF. CDR3 bases: TGTGCCAGCAGTTACTCGCCGGGACAGGGCAATGAGCAGTTCTTC.